This T cell receptor beta chain was found in a study of early T cells in non-severe SARS-CoV-2 infection. Across the whole study: Sequencing targeted bulk RNA from unsorted whole blood, leaving chains unpaired.

Individual cDNA molecules each received unique molecular identifiers attached to them. TCRdb ran MiXCR on the 5' RACE reads and lists one entry per CDR3 protein. The sample holds around 56,000 distinct CDR3 sequences, approximately 13% seen once. There are many counts of this clonotype. As yet, its antigen is unknown. Study observations and caveats: Matching results from VDJdb favored anti-spike CD8 responses, leaving private and CD4 specificities undetected.

The CDR3 is 15 residues long. V was pared by 5 bases and J by 9 bases, with 17 bases between. This sequence was found in an adult who was a healthcare worker with PCR-confirmed SARS-CoV-2 infection or an uninfected control (not recorded which). The chain couples TRBV12-3 or TRBV12-4 to TRBJ1-6; tentative D call: TRBD1 (6 bases). The sequencing used whole blood, collected at baseline. CDR3 protein: CASSTGQLIGSPLHF. CDR3 in DNA: TGTGCCAGCAGTACGGGACAACTGATTGGTTCACCCCTCCACTTT.